This TCR beta chain was obtained from a study of prognosis after radiotherapy for stage I lung cancer. For the study at large: Concurrent therapy was given to no patient receiving stereotactic body radiotherapy.

The table lists this clonotype with a count of one. Template was genomic DNA; TCR beta CDR3 amplified in two multiplex PCR rounds. The authors ran first-round PCR with primers specific to each TRBV and TRBJ gene. TCRdb re-called the multiplex PCR reads through MiXCR, storing one row per CDR3 protein. This sample has fewer than 15,000 distinct CDR3 sequences, with about 50% found just once. Germline V CDR1 and CDR2: SNHLY, FYNNEI. V was cut by 3 bases and J by 7 bases, with 16 bases left in between. The CDR3 covers 14 residues. This material consisted of PBMCs, taken before or after stereotactic body radiation therapy (not recorded which). The receptor's source is a donor over 45 with non-small cell lung cancer. The J gene is TRBJ2-7, the V gene TRBV2; the D gene is possibly TRBD2 (6 bases). The CDR3 is CASSDLGGALEQYF. The CDR3 DNA reads as TGTGCCAGCAGTGATCTGGGAGGCGCGCTGGAGCAGTACTTC.